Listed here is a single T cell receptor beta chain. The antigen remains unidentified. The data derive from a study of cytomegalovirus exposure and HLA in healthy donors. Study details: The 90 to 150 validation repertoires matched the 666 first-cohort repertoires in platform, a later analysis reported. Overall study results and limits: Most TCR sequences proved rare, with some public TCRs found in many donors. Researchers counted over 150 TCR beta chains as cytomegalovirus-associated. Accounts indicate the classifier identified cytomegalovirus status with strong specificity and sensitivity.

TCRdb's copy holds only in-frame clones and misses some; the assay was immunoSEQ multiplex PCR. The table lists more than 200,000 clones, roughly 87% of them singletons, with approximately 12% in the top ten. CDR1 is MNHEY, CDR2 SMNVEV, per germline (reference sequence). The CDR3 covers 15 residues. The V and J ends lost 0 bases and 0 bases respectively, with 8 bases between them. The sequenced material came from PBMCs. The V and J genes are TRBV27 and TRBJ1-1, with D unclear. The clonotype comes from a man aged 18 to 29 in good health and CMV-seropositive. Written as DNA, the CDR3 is TGTGCCAGCAGTTTATCCGAGGGTATGAACACTGAAGCTTTCTTT. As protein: CASSLSEGMNTEAFF.